This entry describes one TCR beta chain. The antigen is unknown. Multiplex touch-down PCR with TRB-A/B primers amplified rearranged V-D-J TRB sequences. Each CDR3 protein is one row after TCRdb ran MiXCR on the multiplex PCR reads. The repertoire consists of about 12,000 distinct CDR3 sequences, with approximately 30% occurring once and the leading ten covering about 9.5%. Amplification of TCR beta used genomic DNA extracted from peripheral blood. The record originates from a study of T cell repertoires in aging, cancer and after chemotherapy. For the study at large: Over several months to years, re-sampled healthy donor repertoires clearly shared clones.

General study findings and limits: Compared with age-matched healthy donors, untreated hematological or solid cancer patients showed higher blood TCR clonality. Across the chemotherapy interval, each cancer cohort showed higher median generation probability, suggesting thymic rebound.

The V end lost 1 base, the J end lost 5 bases, and 18 bases lay between the germline ends. The CDR3 extends over 15 amino acids. Germline CDR1 DFQATT, CDR2 SNEGSKA (reference sequence). Source material: blood. The chain joins TRBV20-1 to TRBJ2-7, with a possible D match to TRBD1 (6 bases). This sequence originates from a human donor in good health. The donor label of this sample is uncertain. CDR3 region: CSARGGRQVGHEQYF. Written as DNA, the CDR3 is TGCAGTGCTAGAGGAGGAAGACAGGTAGGGCACGAGCAGTACTTC.